These 12 T cell receptor beta chains came from one sample sequenced in a study of low-dose radiotherapy and immunotherapy resistance in tumors. First-strand cDNA relied on TRAV- and TRBV-specific primers spanning alpha and beta chains. Over around 19 PCR cycles, TCRs were amplified from a constant-region primer and V-primer adapter. MiXCR, run by TCRdb on the reads, gives a single entry per CDR3 protein. The data contain 9,500 to 15,000 distinct CDR3 sequences, 76% of them singletons. All receptors come from a human donor with advanced metastatic prostate, ovarian, gallbladder or colorectal cancer (not recorded which). This table probably holds off-target reads from a library built for another chain.

The rearrangement links TRBV7-2 to TRBJ2-1; 14 nucleotides agree with TRBD2. Germline CDR1 and CDR2: SGHTA and FQGNSA. The V segment lost 4 bases and the J segment 0 bases; nucleotides outside the gene matches: 14. This CDR3 contains 21 residues. In DNA form, the CDR3 reads TGTGCCAGCAGCTCGATCGGACTAGCGGGAGGACCGTCGAGCTCCTACAATGAGCAGTTCTTC. It is translated as CASSSIGLAGGPSSSYNEQFF.

The chain employs TRBV28 and TRBJ1-1; D not certain. Germline values: CDR1 MDHEN, CDR2 SYDVKM. The V end was cut by 5 bases, the J end by 8 bases, with 6 bases between. CDR3 length: 10 amino acids. The CDR3 region is CASSHLEAFF. CDR3 in DNA: TGTGCCAGCAGTCACCTAGAAGCTTTCTTT.

The chain has TRBV2 and TRBJ2-2; the D gene is possibly TRBD1 (7 bases). CDR1 is SNHLY and CDR2 is FYNNEI in the germline V gene. V was shortened by 4 bases and J by 1 base, with 13 bases between the two germline ends. The CDR3 covers 16 residues. CDR3 DNA sequence: TGTGCCAGCAGTGTGGAGGGGGCGGGGAACACCGGGGAGCTGTTTTTT. Its translation: CASSVEGAGNTGELFF. Complete variable domain (other parts from reference TRBV2 and TRBJ2-2): EPEVTQTPSHQVTQMGQEVILRCVPISNHLYFYWYRQILGQKVEFLVSFYNNEISEKSEIFDDQFSVERPDGSNFTLKIRSTKLEDSAMYFCASSVEGAGNTGELFFGEGSRLTVL.

This chain links TRBV20-1 with TRBJ2-7; 14 positions agree with TRBD2. The trim removed 5 bases at V and 0 bases at J, leaving 9 bases unmatched. Germline CDR1 reads DFQATT; CDR2 reads SNEGSKA (reference sequence). The CDR3 totals 17 residues. The CDR3 loop reads CSAAGTSGSSFSYEQYF. CDR3 in DNA: TGCAGTGCTGCCGGGACTAGCGGGAGCTCGTTCTCCTACGAGCAGTACTTC.

This chain uses TRBV2 with TRBJ2-2; TRBD2 is a possible D gene (5 bases). Germline assignment: CDR1 SNHLY and CDR2 FYNNEI. V lost 1 base to trimming and J lost 3 bases, with 6 bases between them. The CDR3 consists of 14 residues. The chain's CDR3 is CASSEGRDTGELFF. DNA for the CDR3: TGTGCCAGCAGTGAAGGGCGGGACACCGGGGAGCTGTTTTTT.

V is TRBV7-2 and J is TRBJ2-2; the D is unclear. Trimming pared 6 bases from V and 0 bases from J, leaving 11 bases between. The CDR3 runs 15 residues. Germline V gene data show CDR1 as SGHTA and CDR2 as FQGNSA. The CDR3 nucleotides are TGTGCCAGCAGACTGATAGCATCGAACACCGGGGAGCTGTTTTTT. Protein sequence: CASRLIASNTGELFF.

This clonotype was counted a few times. The chain couples TRBV27 to TRBJ2-6, with no clear D. From germline, CDR1 is MNHEY and CDR2 SMNVEV (reference sequence). This CDR3 spans 13 amino acids. Trimming took 3 bases from V and 0 from J, leaving 0 bases between them. The CDR3 spells CASSFSGANVLTF. As DNA, the CDR3 is TGTGCCAGCAGTTTCTCTGGGGCCAACGTCCTGACTTTC.

The chain employs TRBV2 and TRBJ2-2; D gene unclear. V shed 1 base and J shed 2 bases, with 8 bases lying between them. There are 15 residues in the CDR3. Germline values: CDR1 SNHLY, CDR2 FYNNEI. This chain's CDR3 is CASSEGARNTGELFF. The CDR3 DNA sequence: TGTGCCAGCAGTGAAGGAGCGAGAAACACCGGGGAGCTGTTTTTT.

The V and J genes are TRBV14 and TRBJ1-1; possibly TRBD1 for D (5 bases). CDR1 and CDR2 from the germline V gene are SGHDN and FVKESK. The CDR3 sequence is 16 residues long. Trimming cost V 1 base and J 0 bases, with 12 bases left between them. The CDR3 DNA is TGTGCCAGCAGCCAAGGAGACGGGGGGTTGAACACTGAAGCTTTCTTT. This translates into CASSQGDGGLNTEAFF. Full variable domain (rest looked up from reference TRBV14 and TRBJ1-1): EAGVTQFPSHSVIEKGQTVTLRCDPISGHDNLYWYRRVMGKEIKFLLHFVKESKQDESGMPNNRFLAERTGGTYSTLKVQPAELEDSGVYFCASSQGDGGLNTEAFFGQGTRLTVV.

This rearrangement joins TRBV7-2 to TRBJ2-7, with TRBD2 matching 8 bases. Unmatched junction bases numbered 3, after V lost 1 base and J lost 4 bases. The germline CDR1 and CDR2 sequences are SGHTA and FQGNSA. The CDR3 has 14 residues. CDR3 in DNA: TGTGCCAGCAGCTTAGGTAGCGGGATTTACGAGCAGTACTTC. Amino acid sequence: CASSLGSGIYEQYF.

This chain connects TRBV5-1 to TRBJ2-1; TRBD2 matches at 11 bases. There are 16 residues in the CDR3. J lost 2 bases, V lost 2 bases, and 3 bases had no gene match. CDR1 SGHRS and CDR2 YFSETQ come from the germline V gene. CDR3 sequence reads: CASSFYSGRAYNEQFF. Written as DNA, the CDR3 is TGCGCCAGCAGCTTCTATAGCGGGAGGGCCTACAATGAGCAGTTCTTC.

This chain connects TRBV28 to TRBJ2-7; maybe TRBD1 (6 bases). CDR3 length: 12 residues. Germline CDR1 reads MDHEN; CDR2 reads SYDVKM. Trimming pared 6 bases from V and 5 bases from J, leaving 11 bases between. As DNA, the CDR3 is TGTGCCAGCAGCGGGACAATCCACGAGCAGTACTTC. This encodes CASSGTIHEQYF. The whole variable domain, remainder taken from reference TRBV28 and TRBJ2-7, is DVKVTQSSRYLVKRTGEKVFLECVQDMDHENMFWYRQDPGLGLRLIYFSYDVKMKEKGDIPEGYSVSREKKERFSLILESASTNQTSMYLCASSGTIHEQYFGPGTRLTVT.